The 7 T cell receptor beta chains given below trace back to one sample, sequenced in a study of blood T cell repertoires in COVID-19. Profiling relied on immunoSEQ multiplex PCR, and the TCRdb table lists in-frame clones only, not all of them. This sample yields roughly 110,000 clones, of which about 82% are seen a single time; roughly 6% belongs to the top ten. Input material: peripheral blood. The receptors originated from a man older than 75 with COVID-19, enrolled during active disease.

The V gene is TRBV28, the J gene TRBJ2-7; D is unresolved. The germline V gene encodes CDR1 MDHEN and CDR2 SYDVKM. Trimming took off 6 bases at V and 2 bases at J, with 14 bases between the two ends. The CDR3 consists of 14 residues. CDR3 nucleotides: TGTGCCAGCAGACACGGGTCTCTTACCTACGAGCAGTACTTC. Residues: CASRHGSLTYEQYF.

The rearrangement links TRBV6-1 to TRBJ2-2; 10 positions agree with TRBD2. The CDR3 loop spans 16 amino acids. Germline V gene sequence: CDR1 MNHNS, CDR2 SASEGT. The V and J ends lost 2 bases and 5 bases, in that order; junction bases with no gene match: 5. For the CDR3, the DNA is TGTGCCAGCAGTGAACTAAGCGGGAGGGGTACCGGGGAGCTGTTTTTT. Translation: CASSELSGRGTGELFF.

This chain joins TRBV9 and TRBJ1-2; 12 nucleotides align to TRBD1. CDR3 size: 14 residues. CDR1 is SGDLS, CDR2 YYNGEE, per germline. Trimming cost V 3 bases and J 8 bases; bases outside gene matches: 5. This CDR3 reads CASSGGTGGNGYTF. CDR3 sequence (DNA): TGTGCCAGCAGCGGTGGGACAGGGGGCAACGGCTACACCTTC.

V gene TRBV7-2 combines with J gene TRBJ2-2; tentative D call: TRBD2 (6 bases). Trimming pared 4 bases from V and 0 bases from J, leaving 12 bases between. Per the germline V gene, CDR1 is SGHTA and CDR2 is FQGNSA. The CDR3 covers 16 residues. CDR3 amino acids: CASSWHSGTNTGELFF. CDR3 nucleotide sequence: TGTGCCAGCAGCTGGCATAGCGGCACGAACACCGGGGAGCTGTTTTTT. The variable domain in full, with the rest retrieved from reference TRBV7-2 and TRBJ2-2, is GAGVSQSPSNKVTEKGKDVELRCDPISGHTALYWYRQSLGQGLEFLIYFQGNSAPDKSGLPSDRFSAERTGGSVSTLTIQRTQQEDSAVYLCASSWHSGTNTGELFFGEGSRLTVL.

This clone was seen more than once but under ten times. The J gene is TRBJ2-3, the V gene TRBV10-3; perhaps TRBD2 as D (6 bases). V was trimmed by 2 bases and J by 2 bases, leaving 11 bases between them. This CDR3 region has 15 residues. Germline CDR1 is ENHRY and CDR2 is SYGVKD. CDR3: CAISEETRDTDTQYF. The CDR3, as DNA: TGTGCCATCAGTGAGGAGACTAGGGACACAGATACGCAGTATTTT.

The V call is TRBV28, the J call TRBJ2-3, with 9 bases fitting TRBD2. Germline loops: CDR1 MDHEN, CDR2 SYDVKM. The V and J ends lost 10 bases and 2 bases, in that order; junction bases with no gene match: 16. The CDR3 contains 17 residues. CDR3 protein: CATYPYKEREVTDTQYF. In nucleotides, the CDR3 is TGTGCCACCTATCCCTATAAAGAGCGGGAGGTCACAGATACGCAGTATTTT.

CDR3 residues: CASSSRGFNTGELFF. The DNA of the CDR3 is TGTGCCAGCAGCTCCAGGGGGTTTAACACCGGGGAGCTGTTTTTT. This rearrangement joins TRBV28 to TRBJ2-2, with 7 nucleotides matching TRBD1. The CDR3 totals 15 residues. Per the germline V gene, CDR1 is MDHEN and CDR2 is SYDVKM. Trimming took 6 bases from V and 2 from J; bases not matched to a gene: 6. The complete variable domain, with remaining parts taken from reference TRBV28 and TRBJ2-2, reads DVKVTQSSRYLVKRTGEKVFLECVQDMDHENMFWYRQDPGLGLRLIYFSYDVKMKEKGDIPEGYSVSREKKERFSLILESASTNQTSMYLCASSSRGFNTGELFFGEGSRLTVL.